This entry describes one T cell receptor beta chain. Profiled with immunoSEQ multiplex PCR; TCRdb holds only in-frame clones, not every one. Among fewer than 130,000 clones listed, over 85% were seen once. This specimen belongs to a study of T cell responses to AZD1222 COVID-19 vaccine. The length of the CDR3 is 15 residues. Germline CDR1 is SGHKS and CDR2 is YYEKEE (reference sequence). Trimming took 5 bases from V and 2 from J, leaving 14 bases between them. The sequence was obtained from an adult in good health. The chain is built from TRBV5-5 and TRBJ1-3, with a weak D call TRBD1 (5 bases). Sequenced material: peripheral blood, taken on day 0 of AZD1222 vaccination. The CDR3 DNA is TGTGCCAGCAGACTCAGGGAGTACCCTGGAAACACCATATATTTT. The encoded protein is CASRLREYPGNTIYF.